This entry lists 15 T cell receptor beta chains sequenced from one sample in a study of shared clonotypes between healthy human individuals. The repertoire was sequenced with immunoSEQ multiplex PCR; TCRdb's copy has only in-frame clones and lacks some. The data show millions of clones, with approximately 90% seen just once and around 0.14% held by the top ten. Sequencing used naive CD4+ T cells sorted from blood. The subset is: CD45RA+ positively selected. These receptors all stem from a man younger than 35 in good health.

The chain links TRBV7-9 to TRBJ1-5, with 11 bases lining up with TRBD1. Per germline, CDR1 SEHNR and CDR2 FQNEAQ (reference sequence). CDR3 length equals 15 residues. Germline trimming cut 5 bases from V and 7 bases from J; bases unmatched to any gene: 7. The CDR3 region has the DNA TGTGCCAGCAGCCCCGGGACAGGGGGAGGACAGCCCCAGCATTTT. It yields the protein CASSPGTGGGQPQHF.

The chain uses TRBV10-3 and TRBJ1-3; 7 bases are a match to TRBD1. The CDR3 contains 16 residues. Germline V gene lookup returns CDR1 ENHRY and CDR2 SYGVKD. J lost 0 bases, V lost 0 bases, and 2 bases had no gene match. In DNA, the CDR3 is TGTGCCATCAGTGAGTCGGGACAGAGCTCTGGAAACACCATATATTTT. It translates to CAISESGQSSGNTIYF.

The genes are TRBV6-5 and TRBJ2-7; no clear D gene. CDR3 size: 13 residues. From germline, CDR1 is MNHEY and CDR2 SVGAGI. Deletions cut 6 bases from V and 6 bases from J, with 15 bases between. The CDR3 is CASSYPATGEQYF. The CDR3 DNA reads TGTGCCAGCAGCTACCCCGCCACCGGCGAGCAGTACTTC.

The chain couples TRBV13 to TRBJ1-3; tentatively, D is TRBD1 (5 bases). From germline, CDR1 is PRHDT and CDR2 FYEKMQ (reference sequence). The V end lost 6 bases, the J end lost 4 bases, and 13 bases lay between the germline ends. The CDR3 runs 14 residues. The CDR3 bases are TGTGCCAGCAGTCAGGGAGGAGGGGGAAACACCATATATTTT. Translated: CASSQGGGGNTIYF.

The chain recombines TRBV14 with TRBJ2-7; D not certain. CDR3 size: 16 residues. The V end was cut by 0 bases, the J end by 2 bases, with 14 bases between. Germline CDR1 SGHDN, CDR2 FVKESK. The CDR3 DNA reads TGTGCCAGCAGCCAAGATCCCTCAGCTATAGCCTACGAGCAGTACTTC. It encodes CASSQDPSAIAYEQYF.

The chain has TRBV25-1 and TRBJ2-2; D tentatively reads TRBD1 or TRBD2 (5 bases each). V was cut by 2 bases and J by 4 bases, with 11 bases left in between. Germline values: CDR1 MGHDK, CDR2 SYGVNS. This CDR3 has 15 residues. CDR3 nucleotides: TGTGCCAGCAGTGAAGGGGGTCGGTTCACCGGGGAGCTGTTTTTT. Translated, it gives CASSEGGRFTGELFF.

CDR3 in amino acids: CATKGAAWTPQHF. The CDR3 DNA reads TGTGCCACTAAGGGGGCAGCATGGACGCCCCAGCATTTT. The V gene is TRBV19, the J gene TRBJ1-5, with 7 nucleotides matching TRBD1. Germline CDR1 is LNHDA and CDR2 is SQIVND (reference sequence). Trimming took 10 bases from V and 9 from J; bases not matched to a gene: 12. The CDR3 contains 13 residues.

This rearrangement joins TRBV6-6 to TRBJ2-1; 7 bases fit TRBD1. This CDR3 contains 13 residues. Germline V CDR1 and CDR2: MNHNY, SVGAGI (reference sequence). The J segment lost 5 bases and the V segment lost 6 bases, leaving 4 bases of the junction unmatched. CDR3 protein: CASRSGQDNEQFF. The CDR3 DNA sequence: TGTGCCAGCAGATCCGGACAGGACAATGAGCAGTTCTTC.

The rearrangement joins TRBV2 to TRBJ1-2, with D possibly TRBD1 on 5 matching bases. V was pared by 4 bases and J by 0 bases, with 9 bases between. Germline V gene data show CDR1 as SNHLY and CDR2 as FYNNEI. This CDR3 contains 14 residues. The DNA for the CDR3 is TGTGCCAGCAGTGCAGGGCTAGCTAACTATGGCTACACCTTC. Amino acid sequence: CASSAGLANYGYTF.

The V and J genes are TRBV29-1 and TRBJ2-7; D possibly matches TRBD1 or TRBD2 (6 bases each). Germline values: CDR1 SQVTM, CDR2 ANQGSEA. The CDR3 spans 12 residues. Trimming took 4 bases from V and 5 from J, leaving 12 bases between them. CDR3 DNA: TGCAGCGTTGGGAGGGGGGATCACGAGCAGTACTTC. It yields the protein CSVGRGDHEQYF.

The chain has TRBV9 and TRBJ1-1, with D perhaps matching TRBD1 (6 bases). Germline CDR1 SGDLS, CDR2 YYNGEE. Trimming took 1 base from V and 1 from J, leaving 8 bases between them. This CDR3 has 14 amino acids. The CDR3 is CASSVRTANTEAFF. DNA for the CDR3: TGTGCCAGCAGCGTAAGGACAGCGAACACTGAAGCTTTCTTT.

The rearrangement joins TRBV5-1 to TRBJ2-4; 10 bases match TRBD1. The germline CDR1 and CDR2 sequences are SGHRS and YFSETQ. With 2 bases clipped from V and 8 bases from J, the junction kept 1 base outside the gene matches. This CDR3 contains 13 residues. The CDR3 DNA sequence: TGCGCCAGCAGCTTCGGGACAGGGGACATTCAGTACTTC. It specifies CASSFGTGDIQYF.

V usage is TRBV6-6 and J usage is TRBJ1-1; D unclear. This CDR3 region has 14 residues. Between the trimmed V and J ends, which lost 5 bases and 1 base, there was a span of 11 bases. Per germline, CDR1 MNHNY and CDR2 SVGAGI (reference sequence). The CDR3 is CASSTLLGNTEAFF. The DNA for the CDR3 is TGTGCCAGCAGTACCTTACTGGGGAACACTGAAGCTTTCTTT.

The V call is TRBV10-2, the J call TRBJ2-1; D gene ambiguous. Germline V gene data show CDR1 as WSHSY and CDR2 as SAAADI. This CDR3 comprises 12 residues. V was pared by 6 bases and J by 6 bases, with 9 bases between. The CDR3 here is CASSSIVNEQFF. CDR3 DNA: TGCGCCAGCAGCTCGATAGTCAATGAGCAGTTCTTC.

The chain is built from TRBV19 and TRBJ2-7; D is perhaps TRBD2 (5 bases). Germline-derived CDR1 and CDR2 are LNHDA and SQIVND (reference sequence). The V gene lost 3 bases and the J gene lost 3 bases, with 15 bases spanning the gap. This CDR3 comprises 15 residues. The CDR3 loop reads CASSIRAEAIYEQYF. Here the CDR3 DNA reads TGTGCCAGTAGTATCCGCGCGGAGGCGATCTACGAGCAGTACTTC.